This TCR beta chain was sequenced in a study of response to subunit inactivated influenza vaccine. TCRdb itself ran the RT-PCR reads through MiXCR, one entry per CDR3 protein. Here the sample spans some 550,000 distinct CDR3 sequences, approximately 24% being singletons. Germline CDR1 GTSNPN, CDR2 SVGIG (reference sequence). The CDR3 totals 13 residues. Between the trimmed V and J ends, which lost 2 bases and 2 bases, there was a span of 8 bases. The same data also contributed to another study, on T cells expressing NK-cell markers. As that report states: Beta-chain TCR cDNA was generated via 5'RACE template switching with UMIs. Of the CD8+ T cell pool in 5 to 7 donors, about 1.0-7.0% was accounted for by dominant NKG2C+ clonotypes.

This chain links TRBV30 with TRBJ2-3; D remains unclear. This receptor was taken from a man aged 45-65 years who received an inactivated influenza vaccine. Material: CD4+ T cells sorted from PBMCs, obtained less than 13 days after vaccination. Here the CDR3 DNA reads TGTGCCTGGAGTCAAGAGACCACAGATACGCAGTATTTT. Protein: CAWSQETTDTQYF.